What follows describes a single TCR beta chain. No antigen is known for it. These data belong to a study of cytotoxic CD8 clonotypes in ibrutinib-treated CLL. Study summary: Following treatment for a median roughly 13 months, range 6 to 36, response samples were then taken.

Sequenced by immunoSEQ multiplex PCR; TCRdb stores in-frame clones only, minus some. The sample has some 150,000 clones, over 75% seen once. V shed 0 bases and J shed 0 bases, with 9 bases lying between them. Germline CDR1 reads SGHVS; CDR2 reads FQNEAQ. CDR3 length: 15 amino acids. Broader study findings: At ibrutinib response, clonality increased, and at progression it declined back toward baseline. Higher circulating CD8+ T-cell counts strongly accompanied higher baseline clonality, above age-matched healthy donors. Public clonotypes were seen rarely and were contracted or stable on treatment.

The chain recombines TRBV7-8 with TRBJ2-7; D unclear. This receptor was obtained from a human donor with chronic lymphocytic leukemia. Source: PBMCs, taken after 36 months of ibrutinib treatment. This CDR3 is CASSLAPADSYEQYF. As DNA, the CDR3 is TGTGCCAGCAGCTTAGCTCCCGCGGACTCCTACGAGCAGTACTTC.